The next 20 T cell receptor beta chains were all read from a single sample in a study of blood T cell repertoires in COVID-19 (dated by TCRdb to 2020 to 2021). Libraries were constructed by the immunoSEQ multiplex PCR assay. Sourced from immuneACCESS, this table was stored by TCRdb with only in-frame sequences that have V and J called. A share of the clones is absent; for the studies checked, an unresolved V gene accounts for under half, and the remainder has no known explanation. The sample contains 200,000 to 250,000 clones, 70% to 90% of them found a single time. The ten largest clonotypes hold about 2.2% of the sample. Sequenced sample: peripheral blood. These receptors originate from a woman between 45 and 65 years old with acute or convalescent COVID-19.

The genes are TRBV7-9 and TRBJ1-4, with 11 nucleotides matching TRBD1. The germline gives CDR1 SEHNR, CDR2 FQNEAQ (reference sequence). The V and J ends lost 5 bases and 2 bases, in that order; junction bases with no gene match: 10. CDR3 length equals 18 residues. This CDR3 reads CASSLWTGGIGTNEKLFF. CDR3 sequence (DNA): TGTGCCAGCAGCCTTTGGACAGGGGGCATAGGCACTAATGAAAAACTGTTTTTT.

The chain links TRBV5-6 to TRBJ2-1, with a possible D match to TRBD2 (5 bases). In germline, CDR1 is SGHDT, CDR2 YYEEEE. The V end lost 0 bases, the J end lost 0 bases, and 13 bases lay between the germline ends. The CDR3 is 17 residues long. The CDR3 nucleotides read TGTGCCAGCAGCTTGGTTGGCGGGCGAAGCTCCTACAATGAGCAGTTCTTC. Residues: CASSLVGGRSSYNEQFF.

The CDR3 nucleotides read TGTGCCAGCTCACCACCCAATAAGGGGGAGACCCAGTACTTC. Its protein product is CASSPPNKGETQYF. The rearrangement uses TRBV18 and TRBJ2-5; D may be TRBD1 (5 bases). This CDR3 has 14 residues. Trimming took off 0 bases at V and 5 bases at J, with 10 bases between the two ends. Per the germline V gene, CDR1 is KGHSH and CDR2 is LQKENI.

V and J are TRBV5-1 and TRBJ2-7, with 12 bases matching TRBD2. Germline values: CDR1 SGHRS, CDR2 YFSETQ. The CDR3 covers 16 residues. J was trimmed by 7 bases and V by 0 bases; bases with no gene match: 8. The DNA for the CDR3 is TGCGCCAGCAGCTTGGGGCTAGCGGGAGGGCCTTTTGAGCAGTACTTC. Translating gives CASSLGLAGGPFEQYF.

J is TRBJ2-1 and V is TRBV6-2 or TRBV6-3; perhaps TRBD1 as D (5 bases). This CDR3 comprises 18 residues. V lost 1 base to trimming and J lost 6 bases, with 22 bases between them. CDR1 and CDR2 from the germline V gene are MNHEY and SVGEGT. Here the CDR3 reads CASSYYLGRRSTSNEQFF. CDR3 in DNA: TGTGCCAGCAGTTACTATTTGGGGCGTCGGTCTACGAGCAATGAGCAGTTCTTC.

The chain is built from TRBV10-3 and TRBJ2-7, with D maybe TRBD1 (6 bases). Per germline, CDR1 ENHRY and CDR2 SYGVKD. The CDR3 spans 14 residues. V lost 2 bases to trimming and J lost 3 bases, with 11 bases between them. The CDR3 here is CAISEIYRDYEQYF. CDR3 coding DNA: TGTGCCATCAGTGAGATTTACAGGGACTACGAGCAGTACTTC.

A word on this clone: This sample also contains other DNA sequences that code for the same CDR3. The V and J genes are TRBV5-1 and TRBJ1-5; perhaps TRBD1 as D (6 bases). CDR3 size: 15 residues. Germline assignment: CDR1 SGHRS and CDR2 YFSETQ. V shed 0 bases and J shed 2 bases, with 9 bases lying between them. CDR3 sequence (DNA): TGCGCCAGCAGCTTGGTACCAGGGGGCAATCAGCCCCAGCATTTT. Protein product: CASSLVPGGNQPQHF.

The genes are TRBV2 and TRBJ1-2; 7 positions agree with TRBD1. The junction had 4 bases not matched to a gene; V was cut back by 6 bases and J by 0 bases. Looked up from germline, CDR1 is SNHLY and CDR2 is FYNNEI. The CDR3 length is 14 residues. CDR3 loop: CASRAGTANYGYTF. CDR3 DNA sequence: TGTGCCAGCAGGGCCGGGACAGCTAACTATGGCTACACCTTC.

This chain links TRBV9 with TRBJ2-5, with 14 bases identical to TRBD2. This CDR3 region has 16 residues. Germline CDR1 is SGDLS and CDR2 is YYNGEE. Losses at the gene ends were 3 bases for V and 2 bases for J; bases not matched to a gene: 3. CDR3 amino acids: CASSETSGGVQETQYF. In DNA form, the CDR3 reads TGTGCCAGCAGCGAGACTAGCGGGGGGGTTCAAGAGACCCAGTACTTC.

The chain has TRBV24-1 and TRBJ2-1; 9 positions agree with TRBD1. The CDR3 is 17 residues long. Trimming at V came to 0 bases and at J to 0 bases, leaving 2 bases not matched to a gene. Germline values: CDR1 KGHDR, CDR2 SFDVKD. The CDR3 DNA is TGTGCCACCAGTGATTTGGGGACAGGGTCCTCCTACAATGAGCAGTTCTTC. Protein product: CATSDLGTGSSYNEQFF.

The chain links TRBV30 to TRBJ2-7, with 8 nucleotides matching TRBD2. Germline trimming cut 0 bases from V and 2 bases from J; bases unmatched to any gene: 6. Germline values: CDR1 GTSNPN, CDR2 SVGIG (reference sequence). The CDR3 is made up of 15 amino acids. The DNA for the CDR3 is TGTGCCTGGAGTGTAAGGGGGACTAGAACCTACGAGCAGTACTTC. Its translation is CAWSVRGTRTYEQYF.

As to this clone: Other nucleotide sequences in the sample specify the same CDR3. This chain links TRBV7-2 with TRBJ1-1, with TRBD1 matching over 9 bases. Trimming cost V 4 bases and J 2 bases; bases outside gene matches: 2. Germline CDR1 and CDR2: SGHTA and FQGNSA. CDR3 length equals 14 residues. The CDR3 loop is CASSSQGANTEAFF. DNA of the CDR3: TGTGCCAGCAGCTCACAGGGGGCAAACACTGAAGCTTTCTTT.

The rearrangement links TRBV4-3 to TRBJ2-1, with 10 bases fitting TRBD2. Germline assignment: CDR1 LGHNA and CDR2 YSLEER. The CDR3 loop spans 22 amino acids. V shed 0 bases, J shed 0 bases, and the junction held 17 bases outside the gene matches. CDR3 DNA: TGCGCCAGCAGCCAAGATCGGGCTAGCGGGGGCCATGCCATTAGCTCCTACAATGAGCAGTTCTTC. It translates to CASSQDRASGGHAISSYNEQFF.

The rearrangement uses TRBV7-8 and TRBJ1-2, with 11 bases aligning to TRBD1. V dropped 4 bases and J dropped 3; count of bases not matched to a gene: 4. Germline V lookup: CDR1 SGHVS, CDR2 FQNEAQ. The CDR3 extends over 15 amino acids. CDR3 sequence: CASSSWDRGYYGYTF. CDR3 DNA: TGTGCCAGCAGCTCGTGGGACAGGGGGTACTATGGCTACACCTTC.

This clone was detected a few times. The CDR3 reads CASKGLAGYNEQFF. DNA of the CDR3: TGTGCCAGCAAGGGACTAGCGGGGTACAATGAGCAGTTCTTC. V and J are TRBV6-5 and TRBJ2-1, with 13 bases that match TRBD2. The V gene end was trimmed by 7 bases and the J gene end by 4 bases; junction bases not matched to a gene: 1. This CDR3 spans 14 amino acids. CDR1 MNHEY and CDR2 SVGAGI come from the germline V gene.

This chain joins TRBV13 and TRBJ1-4; unclear D gene. CDR1 and CDR2 (germline): PRHDT, FYEKMQ (reference sequence). This CDR3 has 14 residues. Trimming shortened V by 5 bases and J by 6 bases, and 13 bases separated the two germline ends. CDR3 sequence: CASSPFTGDEKLFF. The CDR3 DNA sequence: TGTGCCAGCAGCCCCTTTACCGGGGATGAAAAACTGTTTTTT.

V and J are TRBV27 and TRBJ1-5; 8 nucleotides line up with TRBD1. V was pared by 8 bases and J by 6 bases, with 0 bases of the junction left unmatched. Germline assignment: CDR1 MNHEY and CDR2 SMNVEV (reference sequence). The CDR3 is 11 amino acids. CDR3 nucleotide sequence: TGTGCCAGCGGACAGGGTCAGCCCCAGCATTTT. Translated: CASGQGQPQHF.

V and J are TRBV3-1 (or the pseudogene TRBV3-2) and TRBJ1-6; D not resolved. The CDR3 runs 12 residues. Trimming shortened V by 4 bases and J by 7 bases, and 5 bases separated the two germline ends. Germline assignment: CDR1 LGHDT and CDR2 YNNKEL (reference sequence). CDR3 amino acids: CASSRQNSPLHF. The CDR3, as DNA: TGTGCCAGCAGCCGCCAGAATTCACCCCTCCACTTT.

The chain combines TRBV5-6 with TRBJ2-1; D may be TRBD1 (6 bases). Germline values: CDR1 SGHDT, CDR2 YYEEEE. This CDR3 has 15 amino acids. Trimming took off 4 bases at V and 2 bases at J, with 13 bases between the two ends. CDR3 loop: CASSQTGSAYNEQFF. Written as DNA, the CDR3 is TGTGCCAGCAGCCAAACAGGGTCCGCCTACAATGAGCAGTTCTTC.

The chain carries TRBV6-2 or TRBV6-3 and TRBJ1-2, with unresolved D. Trimming removed 6 bases from V and 0 bases from J, with 8 bases in between. The CDR3 totals 13 residues. Germline lookup yields CDR1 MNHEY and CDR2 SVGEGT. The CDR3 nucleotides read TGTGCCAGCAGCGAGACACCTAACTATGGCTACACCTTC. It specifies CASSETPNYGYTF.